Below, 2 T cell receptor beta chains from the same sample are listed, as sequenced in a study of blood T cell repertoires in COVID-19. Sequencing was performed with immunoSEQ multiplex PCR; in TCRdb, only in-frame clones are kept and a portion is missing. Here the sample spans about 200,000 clones, roughly 94% being singletons. Sequenced material: peripheral blood. All receptors derive from a young man with COVID-19, enrolled during active disease.

J is TRBJ2-1 and V is TRBV5-4, with D maybe TRBD2 (5 bases). Trimming removed 0 bases at V and 2 bases at J, with 9 bases between. The CDR3 is made up of 15 amino acids. Germline values: CDR1 SGHNT, CDR2 YYREEE (reference sequence). The CDR3 loop is CASSLEGSAYNEQFF. Here the CDR3 DNA reads TGTGCCAGCAGCTTGGAAGGGAGTGCCTACAATGAGCAGTTCTTC.

J is TRBJ2-2 and V is TRBV19; maybe TRBD1 (5 bases). Per the germline V gene, CDR1 is LNHDA and CDR2 is SQIVND (reference sequence). Trimming removed 3 bases at V and 7 bases at J, with 9 bases between. CDR3 length: 13 amino acids. In DNA form, the CDR3 reads TGTGCCAGTAGTATCAGGGATCACGGGGAGCTGTTTTTT. This translates into CASSIRDHGELFF.